Following are 22 T cell receptor beta chains from one sample sequenced in a study of shared clonotypes between healthy human individuals. Generated by immunoSEQ multiplex PCR, the TCRdb table keeps only in-frame clones and is missing some. The table includes about 2.3 million clones, 85% to 95% detected once. The sequenced sample was naive CD4+ T cells from PBMCs. Subset: CD45RA+ positively selected. The receptors stem from a man between 18 and 29 years old in good health. Some clones in this sample may be carry-over from other donors' samples.

V usage is TRBV5-1 and J usage is TRBJ2-7, with TRBD1 matching 12 bases. The CDR3 has 15 residues. Trimming at V came to 4 bases and at J to 4 bases, leaving 6 bases not matched to a gene. CDR1 and CDR2 from the germline V gene are SGHRS and YFSETQ. CDR3 sequence: CASSRGTGGEYEQYF. The DNA of the CDR3 is TGCGCCAGCAGCCGAGGGACAGGGGGCGAGTACGAGCAGTACTTC.

This sequence joins TRBV5-4 and TRBJ2-3, with 8 bases lining up with TRBD1. Germline V gives CDR1 SGHNT, CDR2 YYREEE (reference sequence). Trimming took 4 bases from V and 2 from J; bases not matched to a gene: 18. The CDR3 has 19 amino acids. CDR3 coding DNA: TGTGCCAGCAGCGCCGGTCGAGACAGGGGACCCCCTTCCACAGATACGCAGTATTTT. As protein: CASSAGRDRGPPSTDTQYF.

This clone appeared a single time. For the CDR3, the DNA is TGTGCCAGCAGCCAGGGACAGGCGGGAGGCGAGCAGTACTTC. Its protein product is CASSQGQAGGEQYF. The chain is built from TRBV2 and TRBJ2-7; D is perhaps TRBD1 or TRBD2 (8 bases each). This CDR3 has 14 amino acids. Trimming removed 6 bases from V and 6 bases from J, with 18 bases in between. Germline CDR1 is SNHLY and CDR2 is FYNNEI.

V gene TRBV6-1 combines with J gene TRBJ1-4, with TRBD1 identical over 9 bases. The CDR3 is 15 amino acids. Trimming took 4 bases from V and 8 from J; bases not matched to a gene: 8. Germline V gene lookup returns CDR1 MNHNS and CDR2 SASEGT. CDR3 bases: TGTGCCAGCAGTGTGATGGACAGGGGATGGGAAAAACTGTTTTTT. Protein sequence: CASSVMDRGWEKLFF.

This clone was observed once. The rearrangement links TRBV5-1 to TRBJ2-2; D gene ambiguous. This CDR3 has 16 residues. CDR1 and CDR2 from the germline V gene are SGHRS and YFSETQ. V was cut by 4 bases and J by 3 bases, with 16 bases left in between. The CDR3 coding sequence is TGCGCCAGCAGCCCGCGGACCAGATCGGACACCGGGGAGCTGTTTTTT. Translated, it gives CASSPRTRSDTGELFF.

The V and J genes are TRBV5-5 and TRBJ2-4, with 7 bases matching TRBD1. The ends lost 7 bases at V and 2 bases at J; junction bases unmatched: 3. This CDR3 spans 13 amino acids. Germline CDR1 SGHKS, CDR2 YYEKEE (reference sequence). CDR3 nucleotide sequence: TGTGCCAGCGCACAGGGGTCCAAAAACATTCAGTACTTC. Its translation is CASAQGSKNIQYF.

This chain links TRBV23-1 with TRBJ2-5; D remains unclear. TRBV23-1 is filed as an ORF, its function uncertain. V lost 2 bases and J lost 2, with 15 bases in between. CDR3 length equals 16 residues. CDR3 sequence (DNA): TGCGCCAGCAGTCAAGTCCCCCAGCTTCATCAAGAGACCCAGTACTTC. The encoded protein is CASSQVPQLHQETQYF.

The rearrangement links TRBV11-2 to TRBJ1-2, with D perhaps matching TRBD1 (5 bases). CDR1 and CDR2 from the germline V gene are SGHAT and FQNNGV. Trimming stripped 5 bases from V and 8 bases from J, with 15 bases between. The CDR3 totals 13 residues. The CDR3 loop is CASSPSRDGGYTF. The CDR3 region has the DNA TGTGCCAGCAGCCCCTCCAGGGATGGAGGCTACACCTTC.

V gene TRBV6-5 combines with J gene TRBJ2-2; 8 positions agree with TRBD1. This CDR3 comprises 16 residues. The germline V gene has CDR1 MNHEY and CDR2 SVGAGI. Trimming took 2 bases from V and 7 from J; bases not matched to a gene: 9. CDR3 loop: CASSYPGQGRIGELFF. The DNA for the CDR3 is TGTGCCAGCAGTTACCCTGGACAGGGTCGGATCGGGGAGCTGTTTTTT.

On this clone itself: At one boundary the junction diverges from the germline segment, which might be a read error. The sample has other DNA sequences that encode this CDR3 too. The chain uses TRBV25-1 and TRBJ1-5; tentatively, D is TRBD1 (5 bases). The germline V gene encodes CDR1 MGHDK and CDR2 SYGVNS. The CDR3 has 15 amino acids. This chain's CDR3 is CASSEGGNGNQPQHF. CDR3 coding DNA: TGTGCCAGCAGTGAAGGGGGGAATGGCAATCAGCCCCAGCACTTT.

The rearrangement uses TRBV7-2 and TRBJ2-4, with D perhaps being TRBD1 or TRBD2 (5 bases each). The CDR3 runs 14 residues. Germline V gene data show CDR1 as SGHTA and CDR2 as FQGNSA. The ends were cut back, 5 bases at V and 6 bases at J, with 14 bases in the middle. The DNA of the CDR3 is TGTGCCAGCAGCCCGGCGAGGGGCACAAACATTCAGTACTTC. Translation gives CASSPARGTNIQYF.

V usage is TRBV6-6 and J usage is TRBJ2-7; 12 bases align to TRBD1. Trimming removed 7 bases from V and 0 bases from J; junction bases left unmatched: 7. The CDR3 contains 16 residues. Germline values: CDR1 MNHNY, CDR2 SVGAGI (reference sequence). In DNA, the CDR3 is TGTGCCAGCAATCAACCGGGACAGGGGGCCTCCTACGAGCAGTACTTC. This encodes CASNQPGQGASYEQYF.

The chain recombines TRBV18 with TRBJ2-7, with D hard to call. Germline V gives CDR1 KGHSH, CDR2 LQKENI. V was shortened by 3 bases and J by 2 bases, with 11 bases between the two germline ends. This CDR3 is built from 14 residues. The CDR3 sequence is CASSPPDLTYEQYF. In DNA form, the CDR3 reads TGTGCCAGCTCACCTCCCGACCTTACCTACGAGCAGTACTTC.

Remarks on this clone: The junction differs from germline at one of its ends, possibly a read error. The chain joins TRBV6-5 to TRBJ2-5, with TRBD1 matching 7 bases. CDR1 is MNHEY, CDR2 SVGAGI, per germline. The CDR3 covers 13 residues. The CDR3 DNA is TGTGCCAGCAATTACAGGGGCATAGAGACCCAGTACTTC. Amino acid sequence: CASNYRGIETQYF.

This chain links TRBV5-6 with TRBJ2-7; 7 nucleotides align to TRBD2. V was clipped by 0 bases and J by 2 bases; unmatched bases: 17. Germline V gives CDR1 SGHDT, CDR2 YYEEEE. The length of the CDR3 is 19 residues. DNA for the CDR3: TGTGCCAGCAGCTTGGAATCTCGGCTAGCGGAGATTACTACCTACGAGCAGTACTTC. As protein: CASSLESRLAEITTYEQYF.

The chain couples TRBV29-1 to TRBJ2-4; D perhaps matches TRBD2 (5 bases). Deletions cut 6 bases from V and 1 base from J, with 13 bases between. This CDR3 is 14 amino acids long. Germline loops: CDR1 SQVTM, CDR2 ANQGSEA. CDR3 loop: CSVRLPGAKNIQYF. Here the CDR3 DNA reads TGCAGCGTGAGGCTCCCGGGGGCCAAAAACATTCAGTACTTC.

This clone was seen only once. The chain recombines TRBV4-1 with TRBJ2-5, with D possibly matching TRBD2 (5 bases). Germline CDR1 MGHRA, CDR2 YSYEKL. Trimming shortened V by 1 base and J by 5 bases, and 14 bases separated the two germline ends. The CDR3 is 15 amino acids. The DNA for the CDR3 is TGCGCCAGCAGCCAAGGAGGGAGACCTTTTGAGACCCAGTACTTC. Its translation is CASSQGGRPFETQYF.

CDR3 sequence reads: CASSWGTGMNIQYF. The CDR3 bases are TGTGCCAGCAGCTGGGGGACAGGGATGAACATTCAGTACTTC. The chain joins TRBV11-2 to TRBJ2-4, with 9 bases identical to TRBD1. The CDR3 loop spans 14 amino acids. J lost 7 bases, V lost 4 bases, and 5 bases had no gene match. The germline CDR1 and CDR2 sequences are SGHAT and FQNNGV.

This clone was counted once. The J gene is TRBJ2-5, the V gene TRBV11-2; D tentatively fits TRBD1 or TRBD2 (6 bases each). CDR3 size: 14 residues. V lost 4 bases, J lost 2 bases, and 11 bases lay in between. CDR1 and CDR2 from the germline V gene are SGHAT and FQNNGV. CDR3 in DNA: TGTGCCAGCAGCTCCGTAGGGGGGCAAGAGACCCAGTACTTC. Translation: CASSSVGGQETQYF.

The chain joins TRBV14 to TRBJ1-2; tentatively, D is TRBD1 (6 bases). The CDR3 runs to 13 residues. Trimming took 3 bases from V and 8 from J, leaving 13 bases between them. Germline lookup yields CDR1 SGHDN and CDR2 FVKESK. CDR3 sequence (DNA): TGTGCCAGCAGCCAGACCAGGGGTGGAGGCTACACCTTC. It is translated as CASSQTRGGGYTF.

Details on this clone: Relative to the germline gene, one junction end is altered; a read error may explain this. The chain combines TRBV9 with TRBJ2-7, with TRBD2 identical over 7 bases. Germline-derived CDR1 and CDR2 are SGDLS and YYNGEE. The CDR3 sequence is 15 residues long. The CDR3 reads CASSPLGGSSHEQYF. The CDR3 nucleotides read TGTGCCAGCAGCCCCCTTGGCGGGAGCTCCCACGAGCAGTACTTC.

The chain has TRBV19 and TRBJ2-7; TRBD2 matches 7 bases. This CDR3 region has 14 residues. Trimming removed 1 base from V and 4 bases from J; junction bases left unmatched: 4. Per the germline V gene, CDR1 is LNHDA and CDR2 is SQIVND (reference sequence). CDR3 bases: TGTGCCAGTAGTATAGTAGGGCGGGAGTACGAGCAGTACTTC. Its protein product is CASSIVGREYEQYF.